The following is a T cell receptor (beta chain) sequence with its context. Its antigen remains unidentified. The sample comes from a study of post-analysis software for immune sequencing data. Losses at the gene ends were 5 bases for V and 7 bases for J; bases not matched to a gene: 8. Germline values: CDR1 LNHDA, CDR2 SQIVND (reference sequence). The CDR3 contains 14 residues. Carried by the TCR beta cDNA libraries were unique molecular identifiers. TCRdb re-called the PCR reads with MiXCR, one entry per CDR3 protein. The table records hundreds of thousands of distinct CDR3 sequences, roughly 30% of them present only once. Points from the study as a whole: Roughly 5 TRBV segments, TRBV5-6, TRBV5-1 and TRBV20-1 among them, were found more frequent in patients than controls.

The sample comprised blood. This sequence originates from a girl aged 5-17 years with multiple sclerosis. The V and J genes are TRBV19 and TRBJ2-7, with 10 bases lining up with TRBD2. This chain's CDR3 is CASSRLAGVWEQYF. CDR3 sequence (DNA): TGTGCCAGTAGTCGTCTAGCGGGAGTCTGGGAGCAGTACTTC.